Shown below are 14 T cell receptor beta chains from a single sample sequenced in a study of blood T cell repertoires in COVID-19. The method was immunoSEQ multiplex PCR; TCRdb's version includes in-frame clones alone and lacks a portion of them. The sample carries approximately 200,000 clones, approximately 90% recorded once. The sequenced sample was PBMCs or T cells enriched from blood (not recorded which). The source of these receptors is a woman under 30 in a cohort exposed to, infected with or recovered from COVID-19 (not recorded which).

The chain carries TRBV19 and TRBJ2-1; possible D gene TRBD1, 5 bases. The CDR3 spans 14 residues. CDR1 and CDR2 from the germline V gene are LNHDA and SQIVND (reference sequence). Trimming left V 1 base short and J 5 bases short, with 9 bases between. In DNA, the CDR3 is TGTGCCAGTAGTATAGGGACAAATAACAATGAGCAGTTCTTC. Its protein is CASSIGTNNNEQFF.

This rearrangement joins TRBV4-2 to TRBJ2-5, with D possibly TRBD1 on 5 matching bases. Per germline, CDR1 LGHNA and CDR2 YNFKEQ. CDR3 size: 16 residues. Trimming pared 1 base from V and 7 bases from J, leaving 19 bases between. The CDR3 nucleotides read TGTGCCAGCAGCCAAGCACCCGCCAGGACCACAGGGACCCAGTACTTC. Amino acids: CASSQAPARTTGTQYF.

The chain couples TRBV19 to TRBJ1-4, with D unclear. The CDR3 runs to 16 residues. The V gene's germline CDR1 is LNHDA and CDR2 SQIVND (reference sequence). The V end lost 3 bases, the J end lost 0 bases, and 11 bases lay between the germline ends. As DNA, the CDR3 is TGTGCCAGTAGTATTGCCTCAGGTGCAACTAATGAAAAACTGTTTTTT. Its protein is CASSIASGATNEKLFF.

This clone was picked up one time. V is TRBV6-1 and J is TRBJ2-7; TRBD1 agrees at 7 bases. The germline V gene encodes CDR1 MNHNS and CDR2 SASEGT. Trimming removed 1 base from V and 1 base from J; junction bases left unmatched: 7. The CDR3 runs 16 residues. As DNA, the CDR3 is TGTGCCAGCAGTGAAGGGCCGGGACAGAGATCCTACGAGCAGTACTTC. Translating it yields CASSEGPGQRSYEQYF.

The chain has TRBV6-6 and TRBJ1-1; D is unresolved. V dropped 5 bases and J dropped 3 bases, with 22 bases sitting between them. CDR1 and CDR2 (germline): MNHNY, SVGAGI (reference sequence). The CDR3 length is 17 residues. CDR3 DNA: TGTGCCAGCAGTCCTCCGGGCCCCTCTACTAGAGACACTGAAGCTTTCTTT. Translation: CASSPPGPSTRDTEAFF.

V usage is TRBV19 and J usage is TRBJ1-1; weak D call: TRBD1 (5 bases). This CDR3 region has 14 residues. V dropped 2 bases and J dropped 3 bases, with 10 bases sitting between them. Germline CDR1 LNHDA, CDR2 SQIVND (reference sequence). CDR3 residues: CASSIYGRDTEAFF. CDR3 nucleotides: TGTGCCAGTAGTATATACGGCAGGGACACTGAAGCTTTCTTT.

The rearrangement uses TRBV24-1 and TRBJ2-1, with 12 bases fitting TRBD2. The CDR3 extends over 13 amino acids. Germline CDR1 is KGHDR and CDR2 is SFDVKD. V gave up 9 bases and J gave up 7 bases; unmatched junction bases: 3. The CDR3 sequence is CATSGLAGNEQFF. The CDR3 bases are TGTGCCACCTCAGGACTAGCGGGGAATGAGCAGTTCTTC.

DNA of the CDR3: TGTGCCTGGACCCGTCACCCAGGACAGGGGGCCAACGAGCAGTACTTC. Residues: CAWTRHPGQGANEQYF. The chain carries TRBV30 and TRBJ2-7, with 11 bases aligning to TRBD1. Trimming at V came to 4 bases and at J to 5 bases, leaving 13 bases not matched to a gene. Per the germline V gene, CDR1 is GTSNPN and CDR2 is SVGIG (reference sequence). The CDR3 has 16 amino acids.

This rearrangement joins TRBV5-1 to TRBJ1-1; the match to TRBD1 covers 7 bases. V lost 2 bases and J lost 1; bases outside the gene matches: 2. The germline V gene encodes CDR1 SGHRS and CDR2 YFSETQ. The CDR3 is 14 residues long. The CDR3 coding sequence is TGCGCCAGCAGCTTCCGGGACAGGAACACTGAAGCTTTCTTT. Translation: CASSFRDRNTEAFF.

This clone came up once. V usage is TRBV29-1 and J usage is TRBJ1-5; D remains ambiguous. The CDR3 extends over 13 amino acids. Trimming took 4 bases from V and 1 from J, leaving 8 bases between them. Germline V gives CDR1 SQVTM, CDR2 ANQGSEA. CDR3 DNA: TGCAGCGTTGGGGGAGTCAGCAATCAGCCCCAGCATTTT. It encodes CSVGGVSNQPQHF.

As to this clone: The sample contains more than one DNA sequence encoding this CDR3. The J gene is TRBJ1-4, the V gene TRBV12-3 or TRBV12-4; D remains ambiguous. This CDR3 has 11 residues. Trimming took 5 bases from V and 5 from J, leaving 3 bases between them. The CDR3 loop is CASSLNEKLFF. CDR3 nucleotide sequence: TGTGCCAGCAGTCTAAATGAAAAACTGTTTTTT.

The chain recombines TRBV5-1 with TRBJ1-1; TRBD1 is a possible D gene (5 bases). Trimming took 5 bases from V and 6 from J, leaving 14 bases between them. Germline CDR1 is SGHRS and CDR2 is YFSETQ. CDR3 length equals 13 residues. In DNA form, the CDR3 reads TGCGCCAGCAGTACGGAAGGGGCCGCTGAAGCTTTCTTT. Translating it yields CASSTEGAAEAFF.

The CDR3 here is CASSWSSSGLNEKLFF. The CDR3 DNA is TGTGCCAGCAGTTGGTCGTCCTCAGGGCTCAATGAAAAACTGTTTTTT. This sequence joins TRBV6-5 and TRBJ1-4; the D gene is possibly TRBD1 (5 bases). Germline V gene sequence: CDR1 MNHEY, CDR2 SVGAGI. The CDR3 extends over 16 amino acids. V lost 4 bases and J lost 5, with 17 bases in between.

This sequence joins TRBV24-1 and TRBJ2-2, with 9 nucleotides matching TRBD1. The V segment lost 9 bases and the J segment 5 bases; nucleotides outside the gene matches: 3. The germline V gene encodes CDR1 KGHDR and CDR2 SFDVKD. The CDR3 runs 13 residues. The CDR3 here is CATRGTGTGELFF. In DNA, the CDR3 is TGTGCCACCCGAGGGACAGGGACCGGGGAGCTGTTTTTT.